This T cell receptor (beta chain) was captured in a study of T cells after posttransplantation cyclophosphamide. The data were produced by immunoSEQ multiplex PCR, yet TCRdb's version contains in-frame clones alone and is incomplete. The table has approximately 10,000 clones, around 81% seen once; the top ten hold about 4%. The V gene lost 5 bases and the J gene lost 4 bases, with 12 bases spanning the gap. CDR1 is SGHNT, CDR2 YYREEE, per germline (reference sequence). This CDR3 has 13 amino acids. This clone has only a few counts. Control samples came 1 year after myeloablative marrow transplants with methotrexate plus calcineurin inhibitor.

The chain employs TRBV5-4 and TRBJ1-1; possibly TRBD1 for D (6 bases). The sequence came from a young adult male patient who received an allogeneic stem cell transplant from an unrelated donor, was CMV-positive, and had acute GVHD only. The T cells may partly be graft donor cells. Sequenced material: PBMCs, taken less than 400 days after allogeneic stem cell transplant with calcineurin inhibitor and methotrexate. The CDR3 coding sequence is TGTGCCAGCAGTAGGGGGGGGGCCACTGAAGCTTTCTTT. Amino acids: CASSRGGATEAFF.